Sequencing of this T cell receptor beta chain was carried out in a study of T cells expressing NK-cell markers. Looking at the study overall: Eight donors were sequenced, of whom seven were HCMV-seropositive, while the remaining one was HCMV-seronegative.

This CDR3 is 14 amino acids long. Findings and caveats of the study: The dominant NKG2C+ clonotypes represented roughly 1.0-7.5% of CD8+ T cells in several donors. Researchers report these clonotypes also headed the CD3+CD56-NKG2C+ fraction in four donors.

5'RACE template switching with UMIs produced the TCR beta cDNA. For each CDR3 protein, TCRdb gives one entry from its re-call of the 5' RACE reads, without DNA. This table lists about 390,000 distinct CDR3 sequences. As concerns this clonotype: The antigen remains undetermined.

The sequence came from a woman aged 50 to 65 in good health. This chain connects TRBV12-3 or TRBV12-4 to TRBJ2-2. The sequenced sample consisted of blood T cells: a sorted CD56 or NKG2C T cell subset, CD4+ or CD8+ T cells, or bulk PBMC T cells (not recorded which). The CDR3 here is CASSFGQFAGELFF.